This T cell receptor (beta chain) was sequenced for a study of T-cell memory formation after mild COVID-19. The CDR3 is 16 amino acids. In germline, CDR1 is SGHTA, CDR2 FQGTGA. J lost 6 bases, V lost 3 bases, and 7 bases had no gene match. TCRdb processed the 5' RACE reads anew with MiXCR; each CDR3 protein has one entry. The sample includes about 320,000 distinct CDR3 sequences, 14% seen only once; the top ten take around 20%. The sequencing input was PBMCs or a T cell subset sorted from them (not recorded which). This TCR was sampled from a man aged 18 to 30 who had mild COVID-19 (a few samples of this study predate the infection). Cell type and time point are not known. This sequence joins TRBV7-3 and TRBJ2-1; TRBD2 agrees at 11 bases. CDR3 DNA sequence: TGTGCCAGCAGCTTCAGACTAGCGGGGCTGAGCAATGAGCAGTTCTTC. This gives the protein CASSFRLAGLSNEQFF.